These 23 T cell receptor beta chains share one sample of origin, sequenced in a study of patients and donors after allogeneic stem cell transplantation. TCRdb fed the RT-PCR reads into MiXCR, producing one record per CDR3 protein. In the table there are about 400,000 distinct CDR3 sequences, 16% of which are singletons. Sequencing was done on a sample of blood, either unsorted or a sorted T cell fraction (not recorded which). All receptors derive from a human donor who was either an allogeneic HSCT recipient or a stem cell or donor lymphocyte infusion donor (not recorded which). It is not recorded whose cells these are; they may come from a transplant donor.

The chain carries TRBV6-1 and TRBJ2-5; TRBD2 is a possible D gene (7 bases). Germline V gene data show CDR1 as MNHNS and CDR2 as SASEGT. This CDR3 spans 17 amino acids. Trimming removed 5 bases from V and 7 bases from J, with 26 bases in between. CDR3: CASSPEGGSGRAGTQYF. For the CDR3, the DNA is TGTGCCAGCAGTCCCGAGGGGGGTAGCGGGCGGGCTGGGACCCAGTACTTC.

This clonotype was found a few times. The chain is built from TRBV3-1 and TRBJ2-7; no definite D call. CDR3 length: 13 amino acids. Germline CDR1 reads LGHDT; CDR2 reads YNNKEL (reference sequence). With 4 bases removed from V and 5 bases from J, the gap between germline ends came to 12 bases. Here the CDR3 DNA reads TGTGCCAGCAGCCGACGTGGGTCCCACGAGCAGTACTTC. It encodes CASSRRGSHEQYF.

This clonotype has only a few counts. The chain has TRBV7-6 and TRBJ2-7; the D call may be TRBD1 or TRBD2 (6 bases each). The germline CDR1 and CDR2 sequences are SGHVS and FNYEAQ. The CDR3 covers 17 residues. The V end lost 5 bases, the J end lost 0 bases, and 20 bases lay between the germline ends. The CDR3 sequence is CASSPGVSGKSSYEQYF. In nucleotides, the CDR3 is TGTGCCAGCAGCCCAGGGGTTAGCGGAAAGAGCTCCTACGAGCAGTACTTC.

This sequence joins TRBV5-6 and TRBJ2-5, with D perhaps TRBD2 (6 bases). The CDR3 length is 14 residues. Germline CDR1 is SGHDT and CDR2 is YYEEEE. The V gene lost 4 bases and the J gene lost 5 bases, with 15 bases spanning the gap. The chain's CDR3 is CASSALRGWETQYF. In DNA form, the CDR3 reads TGTGCCAGCAGCGCGCTGCGGGGTTGGGAGACCCAGTACTTC.

This clonotype turned up a few times. J is TRBJ1-1 and V is TRBV10-3; 9 bases agree with TRBD1. The CDR3 consists of 14 residues. In germline, CDR1 is ENHRY, CDR2 SYGVKD. J lost 6 bases, V lost 6 bases, and 8 bases had no gene match. This chain's CDR3 is CAISLQDRGAEAFF. The CDR3 DNA follows: TGTGCCATCAGCTTACAGGACAGGGGAGCTGAAGCTTTCTTT.

This clonotype was seen many times. The CDR3: CASSALLASSTDTQYF. CDR3 sequence (DNA): TGTGCCAGCAGCGCTCTACTAGCGTCTAGTACAGATACGCAGTATTTT. The chain employs TRBV25-1 and TRBJ2-3; 7 bases map to TRBD2. Trimming removed 6 bases from V and 3 bases from J; junction bases left unmatched: 12. This CDR3 region has 16 residues. Germline V gene sequence: CDR1 MGHDK, CDR2 SYGVNS. Supplemented by reference TRBV25-1 and TRBJ2-3, the full variable domain reads EADIYQTPRYLVIGTGKKITLECSQTMGHDKMYWYQQDPGMELHLIHYSYGVNSTEKGDLSSESTVSRIRTEHFPLTLESARPSHTSQYLCASSALLASSTDTQYFGPGTRLTVL.

This clonotype came up a few times. The genes are TRBV24-1 and TRBJ2-7; D remains unclear. The length of the CDR3 is 12 residues. In germline, CDR1 is KGHDR, CDR2 SFDVKD. V lost 3 bases and J 3 bases, leaving 5 bases between the germline ends. CDR3 nucleotides: TGTGCCACCAGTGATCGAAACTACGAGCAGTACTTC. Its protein product is CATSDRNYEQYF.

This clonotype was seen a few times. The rearrangement joins TRBV25-1 to TRBJ2-7, with unresolved D. Trimming stripped 2 bases from V and 2 bases from J, with 10 bases between. CDR3 length equals 14 residues. The germline CDR1 and CDR2 sequences are MGHDK and SYGVNS. This chain's CDR3 is CASSEAGKPYEQYF. CDR3 sequence (DNA): TGTGCCAGCAGTGAAGCTGGGAAACCCTACGAGCAGTACTTC.

The chain uses TRBV12-3 or TRBV12-4 and TRBJ1-1; 7 bases align to TRBD1. V lost 5 bases, J lost 10 bases, and 4 bases stayed unmatched. This CDR3 is 11 amino acids long. The CDR3 DNA reads TGTGCCAGCAGTCGACAGGGCGGAGCTTTCTTT. Translation: CASSRQGGAFF.

This clonotype was detected once. This may stem from a read error, because a much larger clone lies one nucleotide away. The chain recombines TRBV20-1 with TRBJ1-4; 7 bases map to TRBD1. The V segment lost 3 bases and the J segment 3 bases; nucleotides outside the gene matches: 4. Germline CDR1 reads DFQATT; CDR2 reads SNEGSKA (reference sequence). The CDR3 covers 14 residues. The CDR3 DNA reads TGCAGTGCTAGGTTACAGGGGTCTAATGAAAAACTGTTTTTT. Translation gives CSARLQGSNEKLFF.

The CDR3 nucleotides read TGTGCCAGCAGCAAAGATCGGGCAGGGGTGGGCTACACCTTC. Protein product: CASSKDRAGVGYTF. The V and J genes are TRBV21-1 and TRBJ1-2; TRBD1 is the table's D call, not checked against the DNA. TRBV21-1 is a pseudogene. The CDR3 runs 14 residues.

Many counts were recorded for this clonotype. The chain is built from TRBV10-3 and TRBJ2-7; 12 bases align to TRBD2. Germline CDR1 and CDR2: ENHRY and SYGVKD. Trimming cost V 4 bases and J 5 bases; bases outside gene matches: 12. This CDR3 is built from 17 residues. This chain's CDR3 is CAISVLAGGLFRDEQYF. The CDR3 bases are TGTGCCATCAGTGTCCTAGCGGGGGGGCTCTTTAGGGACGAGCAGTACTTC.

This clonotype was seen just once. The chain links TRBV7-8 to TRBJ2-3; D remains unclear. V lost 4 bases to trimming and J lost 1 base, with 12 bases between them. Germline V gene data show CDR1 as SGHVS and CDR2 as FQNEAQ. This CDR3 comprises 15 residues. CDR3 bases: TGTGCCAGCAGCTCCCCCGGACCCGGCACAGATACGCAGTATTTT. Its protein is CASSSPGPGTDTQYF. Combining the CDR3 with reference TRBV7-8 and TRBJ2-3 gives the whole variable domain GAGVSQSPRYKVAKRGQDVALRCDPISGHVSLFWYQQALGQGPEFLTYFQNEAQLDKSGLPSDRFFAERPEGSVSTLKIQRTQQEDSAVYLCASSSPGPGTDTQYFGPGTRLTVL.

This clonotype was counted ten times or more. The chain is built from TRBV29-1 and TRBJ2-5; 7 nucleotides align to TRBD1. This CDR3 has 11 amino acids. J was trimmed by 6 bases and V by 8 bases; bases with no gene match: 6. CDR1 and CDR2 from the germline V gene are SQVTM and ANQGSEA. The CDR3 reads CSTDREKTQYF. In DNA, the CDR3 is TGCAGCACAGACAGGGAGAAGACCCAGTACTTC.

This clonotype was observed a handful of times. The genes are TRBV29-1 and TRBJ2-6; 7 nucleotides line up with TRBD1. The CDR3 is 15 residues long. Per germline, CDR1 SQVTM and CDR2 ANQGSEA. The J segment lost 0 bases and the V segment lost 7 bases, leaving 6 bases of the junction unmatched. The chain's CDR3 is CSAGTAGSGANVLTF. CDR3 DNA: TGCAGCGCTGGGACAGCCGGCTCTGGGGCCAACGTCCTGACTTTC.

A note on this clonotype: One end of the junction varies from germline; a read error may be responsible. The chain has TRBV20-1 and TRBJ1-3, with TRBD1 as a possible D gene (5 bases). In germline, CDR1 is DFQATT, CDR2 SNEGSKA (reference sequence). This CDR3 contains 13 residues. CDR3 DNA sequence: TGCAGTGCCAGAGACAGCTCTGGAAACACCATATATTTT. Translating it yields CSARDSSGNTIYF.

This clonotype was detected only a few times. V gene TRBV12-3 or TRBV12-4 combines with J gene TRBJ1-2, with 7 bases matching TRBD1. With 5 bases clipped from V and 2 bases from J, the junction kept 5 bases outside the gene matches. This CDR3 is built from 14 residues. The CDR3 region has the DNA TGTGCCAGCAGTGATTCACAGGGGAACTATGGCTACACCTTC. It translates to CASSDSQGNYGYTF.

This clonotype was counted only a few times. The chain links TRBV20-1 to TRBJ2-5; TRBD2 matches at 10 bases. J gave up 1 base and V 3 bases, and 5 bases lay outside the gene matches. Germline CDR1 is DFQATT and CDR2 is SNEGSKA (reference sequence). This CDR3 comprises 15 residues. CDR3 protein: CSASRTSGVQETQYF. DNA for the CDR3: TGCAGTGCTAGTCGGACTAGCGGAGTCCAAGAGACCCAGTACTTC.

CDR3 residues: CASSQGTGNTGELFF. The CDR3 nucleotides read TGCGCCAGCAGCCAAGGGACAGGTAACACCGGGGAGCTGTTTTTT. This chain joins TRBV5-1 and TRBJ2-2; 8 bases fit TRBD1. This CDR3 has 15 residues. CDR1 and CDR2 (germline): SGHRS, YFSETQ. The J segment lost 2 bases and the V segment lost 4 bases, leaving 4 bases of the junction unmatched. Together with reference TRBV5-1 and TRBJ2-2, the CDR3 gives the full variable domain: KAGVTQTPRYLIKTRGQQVTLSCSPISGHRSVSWYQQTPGQGLQFLFEYFSETQRNKGNFPGRFSGRQFSNSRSEMNVSTLELGDSALYLCASSQGTGNTGELFFGEGSRLTVL.

The chain uses TRBV2 and TRBJ2-7, with 7 nucleotides matching TRBD1. The germline V gene has CDR1 SNHLY and CDR2 FYNNEI. J lost 7 bases, V lost 6 bases, and 3 bases had no gene match. This CDR3 region has 11 residues. The CDR3 sequence: CASRTGREQYF. In DNA form, the CDR3 reads TGTGCCAGCAGGACAGGGAGAGAGCAGTACTTC.

This clonotype was found many times. The V call is TRBV27, the J call TRBJ2-4; the match to TRBD2 covers 7 bases. The junction had 4 bases not matched to a gene; V was cut back by 10 bases and J by 7 bases. Per germline, CDR1 MNHEY and CDR2 SMNVEV (reference sequence). CDR3 length: 11 amino acids. As DNA, the CDR3 is TGTGCCACCATCGGGGGGAACATTCAGTACTTC. Protein product: CATIGGNIQYF.

The chain combines TRBV7-9 with TRBJ2-5, with D perhaps matching TRBD1 or TRBD2 (5 bases each). Germline-derived CDR1 and CDR2 are SEHNR and FQNEAQ (reference sequence). V lost 5 bases, J lost 5 bases, and 15 bases lay in between. This CDR3 comprises 14 residues. The CDR3 reads CASSRTGAGETQYF. Here the CDR3 DNA reads TGTGCCAGCAGCCGGACCGGGGCCGGGGAGACCCAGTACTTC. Filled out from reference TRBV7-9 and TRBJ2-5, the complete variable domain reads DTGVSQNPRHKITKRGQNVTFRCDPISEHNRLYWYRQTLGQGPEFLTYFQNEAQLEKSRLLSDRFSAERPKGSFSTLEIQRTEQGDSAMYLCASSRTGAGETQYFGPGTRLLVL.

This clonotype was observed a handful of times. V is TRBV7-8 and J is TRBJ2-3; D unclear. Trimming left V 6 bases short and J 4 bases short, with 8 bases between. This CDR3 comprises 12 residues. Germline assignment: CDR1 SGHVS and CDR2 FQNEAQ. CDR3 sequence (DNA): TGTGCCAGCAGTTGGAGAGCAGATACGCAGTATTTT. Its translation is CASSWRADTQYF.